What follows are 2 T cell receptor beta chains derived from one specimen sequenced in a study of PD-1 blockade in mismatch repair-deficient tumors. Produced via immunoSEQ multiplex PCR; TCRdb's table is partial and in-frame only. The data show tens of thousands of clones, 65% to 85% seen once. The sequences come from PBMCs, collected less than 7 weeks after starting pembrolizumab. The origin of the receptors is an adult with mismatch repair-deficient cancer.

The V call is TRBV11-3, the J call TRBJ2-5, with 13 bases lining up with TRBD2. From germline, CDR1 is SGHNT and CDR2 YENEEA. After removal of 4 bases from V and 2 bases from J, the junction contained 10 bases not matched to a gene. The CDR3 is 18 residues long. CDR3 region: CASSSKKPGLAGQETQYF. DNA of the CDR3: TGTGCCAGCAGCTCGAAAAAACCGGGACTAGCGGGACAAGAGACCCAGTACTTC.

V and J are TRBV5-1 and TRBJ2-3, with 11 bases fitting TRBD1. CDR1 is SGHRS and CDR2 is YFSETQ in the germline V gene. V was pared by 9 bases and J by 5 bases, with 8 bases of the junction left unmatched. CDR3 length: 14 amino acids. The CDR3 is CAIKGQGAEDTQYF. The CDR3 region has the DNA TGCGCCATCAAAGGACAGGGGGCGGAAGATACGCAGTATTTT.